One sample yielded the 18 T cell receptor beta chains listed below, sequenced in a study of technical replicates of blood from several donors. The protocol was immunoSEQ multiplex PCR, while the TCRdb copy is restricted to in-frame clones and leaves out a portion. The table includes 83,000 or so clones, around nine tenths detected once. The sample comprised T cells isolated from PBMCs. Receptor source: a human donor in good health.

The CDR3 reads CASKPLAGGTGELFF. The CDR3 region has the DNA TGTGCCAGCAAACCACTAGCGGGGGGGACCGGGGAGCTGTTTTTT. The J gene is TRBJ2-2, the V gene TRBV2, with TRBD2 identical over 13 bases. Germline V gene lookup returns CDR1 SNHLY and CDR2 FYNNEI. The CDR3 covers 15 residues. V shed 7 bases, J shed 5 bases, and the junction held 4 bases outside the gene matches.

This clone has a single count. The CDR3 DNA is TGTGCCAGCATCATGTGGCCCCAAGAGACCCAGTACTTC. Translated: CASIMWPQETQYF. The chain recombines TRBV11-2 with TRBJ2-5; unclear D gene. Germline CDR1 is SGHAT and CDR2 is FQNNGV. V lost 7 bases to trimming and J lost 1 base, with 10 bases between them. CDR3 length: 13 residues.

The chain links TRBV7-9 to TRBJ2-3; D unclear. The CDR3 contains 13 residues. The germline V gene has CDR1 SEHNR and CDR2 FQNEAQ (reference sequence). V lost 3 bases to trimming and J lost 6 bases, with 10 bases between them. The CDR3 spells CASSLFSPDTQYF. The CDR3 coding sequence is TGTGCCAGCAGCTTGTTCTCCCCGGATACGCAGTATTTT.

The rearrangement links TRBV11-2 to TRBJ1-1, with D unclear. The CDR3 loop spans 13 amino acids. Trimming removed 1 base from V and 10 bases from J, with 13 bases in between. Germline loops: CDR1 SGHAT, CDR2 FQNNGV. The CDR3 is CASSLASQASAFF. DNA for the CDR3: TGTGCCAGCAGCTTAGCCTCGCAGGCTTCAGCTTTCTTT.

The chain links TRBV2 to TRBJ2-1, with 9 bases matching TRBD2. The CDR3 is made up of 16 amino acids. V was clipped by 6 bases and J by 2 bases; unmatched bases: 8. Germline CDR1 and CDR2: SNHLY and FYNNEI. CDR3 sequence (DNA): TGTGCCAGCAGGAGGGGGGTAGCGGGGGCCTACAATGAGCAGTTCTTC. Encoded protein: CASRRGVAGAYNEQFF.

CDR3 in DNA: TGCGCCAGCAGCTTTGGGGGGAGCTCCTACAATGAGCAGTTCTTC. The encoded protein is CASSFGGSSYNEQFF. This sequence joins TRBV5-1 and TRBJ2-1, with D possibly TRBD2 on 6 matching bases. This CDR3 spans 15 amino acids. Trimming removed 2 bases at V and 0 bases at J, with 9 bases between. The germline V gene has CDR1 SGHRS and CDR2 YFSETQ.

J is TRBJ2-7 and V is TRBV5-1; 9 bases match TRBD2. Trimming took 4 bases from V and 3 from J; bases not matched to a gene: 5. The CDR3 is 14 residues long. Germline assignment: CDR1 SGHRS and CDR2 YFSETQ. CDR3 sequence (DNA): TGCGCCAGCAGCCGACTAGCGGACAACTACGAGCAGTACTTC. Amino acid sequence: CASSRLADNYEQYF.

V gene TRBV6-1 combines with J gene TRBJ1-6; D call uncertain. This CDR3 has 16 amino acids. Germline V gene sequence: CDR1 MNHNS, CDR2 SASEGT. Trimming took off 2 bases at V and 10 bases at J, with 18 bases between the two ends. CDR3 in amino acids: CASSEQILEGSSPLHF. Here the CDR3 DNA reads TGTGCCAGCAGTGAACAGATATTAGAGGGAAGCTCACCCCTCCACTTT.

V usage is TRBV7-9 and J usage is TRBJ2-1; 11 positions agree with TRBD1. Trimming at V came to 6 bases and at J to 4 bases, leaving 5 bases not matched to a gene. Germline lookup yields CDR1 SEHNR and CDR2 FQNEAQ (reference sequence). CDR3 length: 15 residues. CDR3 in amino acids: CASSSGTGGYNEQFF. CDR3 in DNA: TGTGCCAGCAGTTCCGGGACAGGGGGGTACAATGAGCAGTTCTTC.

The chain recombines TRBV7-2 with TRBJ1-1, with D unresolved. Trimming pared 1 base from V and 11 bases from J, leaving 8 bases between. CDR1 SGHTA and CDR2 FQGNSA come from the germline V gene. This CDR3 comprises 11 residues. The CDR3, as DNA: TGTGCCAGCAGCTTAGGGCCGAGGGCTTTCTTT. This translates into CASSLGPRAFF.

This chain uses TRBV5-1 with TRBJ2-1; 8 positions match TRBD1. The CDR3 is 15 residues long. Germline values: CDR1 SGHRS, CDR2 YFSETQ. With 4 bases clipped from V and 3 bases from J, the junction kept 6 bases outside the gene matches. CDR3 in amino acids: CASSGGDRYYNEQFF. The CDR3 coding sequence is TGCGCCAGCAGCGGTGGGGACAGGTACTACAATGAGCAGTTCTTC. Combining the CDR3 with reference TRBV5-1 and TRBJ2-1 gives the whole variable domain KAGVTQTPRYLIKTRGQQVTLSCSPISGHRSVSWYQQTPGQGLQFLFEYFSETQRNKGNFPGRFSGRQFSNSRSEMNVSTLELGDSALYLCASSGGDRYYNEQFFGPGTRLTVL.

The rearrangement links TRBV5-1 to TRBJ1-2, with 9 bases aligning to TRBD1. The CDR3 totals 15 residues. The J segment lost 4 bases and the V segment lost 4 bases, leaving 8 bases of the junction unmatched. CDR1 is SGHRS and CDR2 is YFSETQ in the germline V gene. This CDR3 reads CASSPGQGKVYGYTF. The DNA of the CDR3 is TGCGCCAGCAGCCCGGGACAGGGAAAGGTCTATGGCTACACCTTC.

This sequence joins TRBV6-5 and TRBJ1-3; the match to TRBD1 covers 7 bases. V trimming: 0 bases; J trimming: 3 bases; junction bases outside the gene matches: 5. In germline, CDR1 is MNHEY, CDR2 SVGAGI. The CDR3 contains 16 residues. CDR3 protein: CASSYSTGQIGNTIYF. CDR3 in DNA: TGTGCCAGCAGTTACTCGACGGGACAGATTGGAAACACCATATATTTT.

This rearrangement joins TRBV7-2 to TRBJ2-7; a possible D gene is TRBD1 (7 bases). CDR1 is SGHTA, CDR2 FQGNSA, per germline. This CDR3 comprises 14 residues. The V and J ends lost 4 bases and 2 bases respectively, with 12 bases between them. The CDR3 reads CASSWRDRTYEQYF. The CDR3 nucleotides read TGTGCCAGCAGCTGGCGGGACAGAACCTACGAGCAGTACTTC.

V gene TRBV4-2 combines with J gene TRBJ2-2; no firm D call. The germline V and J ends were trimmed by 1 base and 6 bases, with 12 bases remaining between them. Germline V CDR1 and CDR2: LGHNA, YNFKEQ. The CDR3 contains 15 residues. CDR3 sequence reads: CASSQAYSLAGELFF. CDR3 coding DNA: TGTGCCAGCAGCCAAGCCTATTCCCTAGCCGGGGAGCTGTTTTTT.

The CDR3, as DNA: TGCGCCAGCAGCTTGGTCTTGGAGAACGAGCAGTACTTC. Protein sequence: CASSLVLENEQYF. The V call is TRBV5-1, the J call TRBJ2-7; D unclear. Looked up from germline, CDR1 is SGHRS and CDR2 is YFSETQ. V gave up 0 bases and J gave up 5 bases, with 9 bases separating them. The CDR3 totals 13 residues.

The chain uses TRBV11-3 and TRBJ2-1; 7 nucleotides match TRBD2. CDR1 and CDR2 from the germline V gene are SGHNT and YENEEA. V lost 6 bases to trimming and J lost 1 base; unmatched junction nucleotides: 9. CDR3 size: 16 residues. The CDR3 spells CASRHGWGGSYNEQFF. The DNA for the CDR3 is TGTGCCAGCAGACACGGGTGGGGGGGGTCCTACAATGAGCAGTTCTTC.

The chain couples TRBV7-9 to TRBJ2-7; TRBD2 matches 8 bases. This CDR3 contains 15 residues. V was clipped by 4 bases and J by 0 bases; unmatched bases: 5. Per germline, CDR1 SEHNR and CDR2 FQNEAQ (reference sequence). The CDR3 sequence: CASSWAGGRSYEQYF. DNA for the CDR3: TGTGCCAGCAGCTGGGCGGGAGGCCGCTCCTACGAGCAGTACTTC.